The 21 T cell receptor beta chains reported below all come from one sample, sequenced in a study of graft-versus-host responses after intestinal transplantation. Method: immunoSEQ multiplex PCR; TCRdb's copy keeps in-frame clones and lacks some. Among about 98,000 clones listed, roughly 86% were seen once. The material sequenced was PBMCs, taken 255 days after intestinal transplant. These TCRs come from a human patient who received an intestinal transplant, so some T cells may come from the graft donor.

V usage is TRBV11-3 and J usage is TRBJ2-2, with TRBD1 as a possible D gene (6 bases). The length of the CDR3 is 15 residues. Deletions cut 5 bases from V and 5 bases from J, with 15 bases between. Germline values: CDR1 SGHNT, CDR2 YENEEA. The CDR3 reads CASSRGHQGTGELFF. As DNA, the CDR3 is TGTGCCAGCAGCCGGGGACATCAGGGAACCGGGGAGCTGTTTTTT.

This sequence joins TRBV6-1 and TRBJ2-7, with D perhaps matching TRBD1 (6 bases). Deletions cut 6 bases from V and 5 bases from J, with 20 bases between. Germline V CDR1 and CDR2: MNHNS, SASEGT. The CDR3 sequence is 15 residues long. The CDR3 spells CASSSRWGRRHEQYF. CDR3 DNA: TGTGCCAGCAGCTCACGATGGGGGCGCAGACACGAGCAGTACTTC.

V is TRBV7-2 and J is TRBJ2-7; TRBD2 aligns across 7 bases. The CDR3 has 13 amino acids. CDR1 and CDR2 from the germline V gene are SGHTA and FQGNSA. Trimming took 4 bases from V and 4 from J; bases not matched to a gene: 4. CDR3 region: CASSSPSGYEQYF. CDR3 sequence (DNA): TGTGCCAGCAGCTCCCCTAGCGGTTACGAGCAGTACTTC.

The chain has TRBV27 and TRBJ2-2; D not certain. The CDR3 loop spans 16 amino acids. In germline, CDR1 is MNHEY, CDR2 SMNVEV (reference sequence). The ends were cut back, 5 bases at V and 2 bases at J, with 15 bases in the middle. CDR3 region: CASSRFSGRNTGELFF. CDR3 bases: TGTGCCAGCAGTCGCTTTTCTGGTAGAAACACCGGGGAGCTGTTTTTT.

The CDR3 loop is CASRPGGRFTDTQYF. The CDR3 DNA reads TGTGCCAGCAGACCCGGGGGGAGGTTTACAGATACGCAGTATTTT. The genes are TRBV28 and TRBJ2-3, with 7 bases aligning to TRBD2. The CDR3 is made up of 15 amino acids. The germline V gene has CDR1 MDHEN and CDR2 SYDVKM. The junction had 9 bases not matched to a gene; V was cut back by 6 bases and J by 3 bases.

The rearrangement uses TRBV5-1 and TRBJ2-7; a possible D gene is TRBD2 (6 bases). Trimming took 4 bases from V and 5 from J, leaving 13 bases between them. This CDR3 has 13 residues. In germline, CDR1 is SGHRS, CDR2 YFSETQ. The CDR3 spells CASSPRDFHEQYF. The CDR3 DNA sequence: TGCGCCAGCAGCCCTAGGGACTTCCACGAGCAGTACTTC.

The J gene is TRBJ1-1, the V gene TRBV4-1; 8 nucleotides agree with TRBD1. The CDR3 sequence is 14 residues long. Germline lookup yields CDR1 MGHRA and CDR2 YSYEKL. The junction had 8 bases not matched to a gene; V was cut back by 4 bases and J by 7 bases. In DNA form, the CDR3 reads TGCGCCAGCAGCCCTCGACAGGGGTCAGGTGAAGCTTTCTTT. It encodes CASSPRQGSGEAFF.

J is TRBJ2-7 and V is TRBV6-1, with TRBD2 matching 8 bases. This CDR3 comprises 14 residues. Germline CDR1 is MNHNS and CDR2 is SASEGT. Trimming cost V 6 bases and J 5 bases; bases outside gene matches: 9. The CDR3 sequence: CASSAYREGDEQYF. The CDR3 nucleotides are TGTGCCAGCAGCGCTTACCGGGAGGGGGACGAGCAGTACTTC.

This chain connects TRBV25-1 to TRBJ2-6; D remains ambiguous. The germline V gene encodes CDR1 MGHDK and CDR2 SYGVNS. V was clipped by 4 bases and J by 1 base, with 11 bases between them. This CDR3 is built from 16 residues. The CDR3 protein is CASSGHVGSGANVLTF. The CDR3 DNA reads TGTGCCAGCAGTGGGCACGTAGGGTCTGGGGCCAACGTCCTGACTTTC.

The chain couples TRBV4-2 to TRBJ2-6, with 9 bases matching TRBD1. Germline CDR1 reads LGHNA; CDR2 reads YNFKEQ. Trimming took 5 bases from V and 0 from J; bases not matched to a gene: 5. This CDR3 has 17 amino acids. The CDR3 sequence: CASSEGQGNSGANVLTF. The CDR3 DNA follows: TGTGCCAGCAGCGAGGGACAGGGCAACTCTGGGGCCAACGTCCTGACTTTC.

This clone was seen more than once but under ten times. The V gene is TRBV6-5, the J gene TRBJ2-7; D gene uncertain. The CDR3 contains 11 residues. CDR1 MNHEY and CDR2 SVGAGI come from the germline V gene. CDR3 DNA: TGTGCTCTTGCGGACCCCTACGAGCAGTACTTC. It specifies CALADPYEQYF.

This chain uses TRBV10-1 with TRBJ1-1; no firm D call. CDR1 is WNHNN and CDR2 is SYGVQD in the germline V gene (reference sequence). The V gene lost 0 bases and the J gene lost 5 bases, with 10 bases spanning the gap. This CDR3 is built from 14 residues. CDR3: CASSESFGRTEAFF. As DNA, the CDR3 is TGCGCCAGCAGTGAGTCGTTCGGGCGGACTGAAGCTTTCTTT.

The chain recombines TRBV2 with TRBJ1-5; TRBD1 might be the D (5 bases). Germline V gives CDR1 SNHLY, CDR2 FYNNEI. V lost 2 bases to trimming and J lost 1 base, with 6 bases between them. The CDR3 runs 14 residues. The CDR3 loop is CASSERGSNQPQHF. CDR3 nucleotide sequence: TGTGCCAGCAGTGAACGGGGGAGCAATCAGCCCCAGCATTTT.

V gene TRBV7-9 combines with J gene TRBJ2-5; TRBD1 matches 9 bases. Germline assignment: CDR1 SEHNR and CDR2 FQNEAQ (reference sequence). The trim removed 1 base at V and 1 base at J, leaving 4 bases unmatched. The CDR3 covers 16 residues. The CDR3 reads CASSLVGTGSQETQYF. The DNA of the CDR3 is TGTGCCAGCAGCTTAGTGGGGACAGGGTCCCAAGAGACCCAGTACTTC. The full variable domain, in which reference TRBV7-9 and TRBJ2-5 provide the parts outside the CDR3, is DTGVSQNPRHKITKRGQNVTFRCDPISEHNRLYWYRQTLGQGPEFLTYFQNEAQLEKSRLLSDRFSAERPKGSFSTLEIQRTEQGDSAMYLCASSLVGTGSQETQYFGPGTRLLVL.

The chain uses TRBV7-9 and TRBJ1-1; D is possibly TRBD1 (6 bases). Looked up from germline, CDR1 is SEHNR and CDR2 is FQNEAQ (reference sequence). The CDR3 is made up of 13 amino acids. V was cut by 10 bases and J by 4 bases, with 16 bases left in between. The CDR3: CATGPTGSTEAFF. The CDR3 nucleotides are TGTGCCACTGGGCCCACAGGGAGCACTGAAGCTTTCTTT.

This chain joins TRBV6-6 and TRBJ1-1; perhaps TRBD1 as D (6 bases). V shed 3 bases and J shed 5 bases, with 13 bases lying between them. From germline, CDR1 is MNHNY and CDR2 SVGAGI (reference sequence). The CDR3 contains 14 residues. CDR3 region: CASSYIYRDTEAFF. For the CDR3, the DNA is TGTGCCAGCAGTTATATTTACAGGGATACTGAAGCTTTCTTT.

V is TRBV7-9 and J is TRBJ2-1; D tentatively reads TRBD1 or TRBD2 (5 bases each). Trimming left V 4 bases short and J 5 bases short, with 18 bases between. Germline CDR1 is SEHNR and CDR2 is FQNEAQ (reference sequence). This CDR3 has 16 residues. DNA for the CDR3: TGTGCCAGCAGCTACCCTCCCGGGACCTACCACAATGAGCAGTTCTTC. Translating it yields CASSYPPGTYHNEQFF.

The gene calls are TRBV28 and TRBJ2-2, with D unresolved. The CDR3 totals 12 residues. Germline V gives CDR1 MDHEN, CDR2 SYDVKM. The V gene lost 1 base and the J gene lost 6 bases, with 3 bases spanning the gap. The CDR3 nucleotides read TGTGCCAGCAGTTTATTGGCCGGGGAGCTGTTTTTT. Residues: CASSLLAGELFF.

The rearrangement joins TRBV10-2 to TRBJ1-1, with 7 bases identical to TRBD1. The V segment lost 8 bases and the J segment 7 bases; nucleotides outside the gene matches: 7. There are 12 residues in the CDR3. The germline V gene has CDR1 WSHSY and CDR2 SAAADI. The CDR3 region is CASGETGREAFF. CDR3 bases: TGCGCCAGCGGGGAGACAGGGCGTGAAGCTTTCTTT.

The chain employs TRBV19 and TRBJ2-3; no firm D call. Trimming removed 10 bases at V and 4 bases at J, with 18 bases between. The length of the CDR3 is 14 residues. Germline-derived CDR1 and CDR2 are LNHDA and SQIVND (reference sequence). The CDR3 bases are TGTGCCACCAAGCCGATGGTTGGAGCAGATACGCAGTATTTT. Translated, it gives CATKPMVGADTQYF.

This clone was counted once. CDR3 protein: CASSVAPGNYGYTF. The CDR3 nucleotides are TGTGCCAGCAGCGTAGCTCCAGGGAACTATGGCTACACCTTC. The chain carries TRBV9 and TRBJ1-2; D may be TRBD1 (5 bases). Germline assignment: CDR1 SGDLS and CDR2 YYNGEE. CDR3 length equals 14 residues. Trimming cost V 0 bases and J 2 bases, with 8 bases left between them.